This T cell receptor (beta chain) was identified during a study of T cells after yellow fever vaccination. Across the study: Fractions low in cell number were prepared with SMART-Seq v4 Ultra Low Input.

As TCR cDNA was made by 5'RACE template switching, a universal primer site and UMIs were added. One entry per CDR3 protein results from TCRdb running MiXCR on the 5' RACE reads. The sample includes around 600,000 distinct CDR3 sequences, about 12% of them seen just once. Remarks on this clonotype: The antigen is not known.

Study findings and constraints: Overall, a small share of clonotypes was seen in both CD4 and CD8 compartments. Highly abundant clonotypes carried over from the bulk population could end up in FACS-sorted repertoires as contaminants.

The length of the CDR3 is 16 residues. V lost 4 bases, J lost 4 bases, and 11 bases stayed unmatched. Per the germline V gene, CDR1 is SGHRS and CDR2 is YFSETQ. The input for sequencing was PBMCs, taken on the day of the yellow fever booster vaccination. This rearrangement joins TRBV5-1 to TRBJ2-7; 10 bases are shared with TRBD2. The source of this sequence is a man under 40 who received the YFV17D yellow fever vaccine. The CDR3 bases are TGCGCCAGCAGCCTCGAAGCCCTAGCGGGAGTATACGAGCAGTACTTC. This sequence encodes CASSLEALAGVYEQYF.